This record looks at one T cell receptor beta chain sequence and its context. This sample stems from a study of cytomegalovirus exposure and HLA in healthy donors. The PCR employed 60 Vbeta primers together with 13 Jbeta primers. The table came from immunoSEQ multiplex PCR; TCRdb's copy has only in-frame clones and leaves some out. This repertoire includes fewer than 200,000 clones. Trimming cost V 5 bases and J 4 bases; bases outside gene matches: 3. The germline V gene has CDR1 SGHAT and CDR2 FQNNGV. The length of the CDR3 is 14 residues. The receptor comes from a man aged 25 to 40 in good health and CMV-seronegative. The rearrangement joins TRBV11-2 to TRBJ2-1; 9 bases are a match to TRBD2. The sequenced sample consisted of PBMCs. The CDR3: CASSQREAYNEQFF. CDR3 nucleotide sequence: TGTGCCAGCAGCCAGCGGGAGGCTTACAATGAGCAGTTCTTC.